One TCR beta chain is described in this entry. The data derive from a study of vaccination and CD4 T cells after COVID-19. TCRdb fed the PCR reads into MiXCR, producing one record per CDR3 protein. The sample lists 15,000 to 16,000 distinct CDR3 sequences; 66% were seen once. CDR3 length: 16 residues. Germline lookup yields CDR1 DFQATT and CDR2 SNEGSKA (reference sequence). V lost 0 bases, J lost 4 bases, and 7 bases stayed unmatched. Sequencing used CD4+ T cells from blood, obtained after SARS-CoV-2 vaccination. The chain carries TRBV20-1 and TRBJ2-3; 10 nucleotides align to TRBD2. This receptor was identified in a human donor who had recovered from COVID-19. CDR3 nucleotides: TGCAGTGCTAGAGACCCGGGTAGCGGGAGGTCAGATACGCAGTATTTT. It codes for CSARDPGSGRSDTQYF.